This T cell receptor beta chain was obtained from a study of cytomegalovirus exposure and HLA in healthy donors. General study findings and limits: Because they were indistinguishable, some V segments, including TRBV6-2 and TRBV6-3, were excluded.

Comment on this clone: What it binds is not known.

Healthy people donating bone marrow made up the donors. The PCR was carried out with 60 Vbeta primers and 13 Jbeta primers. Sequenced by immunoSEQ multiplex PCR; TCRdb stores in-frame clones only, minus some. This table has some 150,000 clones, around four fifths appearing once. This CDR3 spans 13 amino acids. V was shortened by 4 bases and J by 4 bases, with 11 bases between the two germline ends. From germline, CDR1 is LGHNT and CDR2 FRNRAP. The sequencing sample was made of PBMCs. The chain links TRBV12-5 to TRBJ2-7; maybe TRBD1 (7 bases). This TCR was recovered from a man aged 30 to 45 in good health and CMV-seropositive. The CDR3 region is CASGWGDSYEQYF. Written as DNA, the CDR3 is TGTGCTAGTGGTTGGGGGGACAGTTACGAGCAGTACTTC.